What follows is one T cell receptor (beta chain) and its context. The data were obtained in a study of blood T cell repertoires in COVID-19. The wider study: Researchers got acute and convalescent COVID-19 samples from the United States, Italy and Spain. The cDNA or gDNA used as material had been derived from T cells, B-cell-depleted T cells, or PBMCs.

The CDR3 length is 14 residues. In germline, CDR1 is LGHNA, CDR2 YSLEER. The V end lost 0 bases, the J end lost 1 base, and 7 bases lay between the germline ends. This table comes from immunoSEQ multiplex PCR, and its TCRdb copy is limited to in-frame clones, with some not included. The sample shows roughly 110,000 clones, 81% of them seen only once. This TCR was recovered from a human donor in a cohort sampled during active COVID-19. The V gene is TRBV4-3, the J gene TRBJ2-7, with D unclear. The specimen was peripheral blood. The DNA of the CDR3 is TGCGCCAGCAGCCAAGATACGGGTTCCTACGAGCAGTACTTC. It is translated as CASSQDTGSYEQYF.